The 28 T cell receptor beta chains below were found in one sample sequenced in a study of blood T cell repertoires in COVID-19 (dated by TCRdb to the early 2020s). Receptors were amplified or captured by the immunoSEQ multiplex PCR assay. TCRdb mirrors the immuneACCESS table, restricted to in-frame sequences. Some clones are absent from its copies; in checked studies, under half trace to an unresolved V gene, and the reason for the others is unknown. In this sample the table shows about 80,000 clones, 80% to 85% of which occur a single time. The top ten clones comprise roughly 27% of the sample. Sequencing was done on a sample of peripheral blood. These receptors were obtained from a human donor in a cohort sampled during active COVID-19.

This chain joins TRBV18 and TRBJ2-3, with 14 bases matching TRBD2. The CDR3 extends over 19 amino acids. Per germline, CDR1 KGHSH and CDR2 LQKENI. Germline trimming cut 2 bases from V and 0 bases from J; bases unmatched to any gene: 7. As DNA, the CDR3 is TGTGCCAGCTCACCATGGGGACTAGCGGGGGCAACTAGCACAGATACGCAGTATTTT. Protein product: CASSPWGLAGATSTDTQYF.

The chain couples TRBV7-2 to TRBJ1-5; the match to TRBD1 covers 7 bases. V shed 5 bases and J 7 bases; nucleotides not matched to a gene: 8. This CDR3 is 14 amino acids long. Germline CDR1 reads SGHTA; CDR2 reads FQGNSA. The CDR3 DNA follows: TGTGCCAGCAGCCCTGACAGGGTAGGCCAGCCCCAGCATTTT. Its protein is CASSPDRVGQPQHF.

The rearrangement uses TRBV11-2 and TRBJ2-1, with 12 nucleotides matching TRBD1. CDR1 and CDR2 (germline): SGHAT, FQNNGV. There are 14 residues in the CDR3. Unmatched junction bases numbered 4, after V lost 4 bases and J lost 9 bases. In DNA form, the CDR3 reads TGTGCCAGCAGCTCCGGGACAGGGGGCTTTGAGCAGTTCTTC. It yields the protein CASSSGTGGFEQFF.

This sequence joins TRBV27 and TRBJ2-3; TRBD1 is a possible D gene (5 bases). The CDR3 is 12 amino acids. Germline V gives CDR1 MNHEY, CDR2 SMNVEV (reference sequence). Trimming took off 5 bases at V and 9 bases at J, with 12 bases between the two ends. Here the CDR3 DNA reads TGTGCCAGCAGTCTCCCCCAGGGAACGCAGTATTTT. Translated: CASSLPQGTQYF.

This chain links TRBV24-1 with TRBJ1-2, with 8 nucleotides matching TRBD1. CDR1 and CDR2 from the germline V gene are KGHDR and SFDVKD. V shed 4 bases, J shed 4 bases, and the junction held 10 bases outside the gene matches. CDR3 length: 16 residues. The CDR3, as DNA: TGTGCCACCAGTGACTCTTCAGGGGGCCAAACCTATGGCTACACCTTC. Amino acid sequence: CATSDSSGGQTYGYTF.

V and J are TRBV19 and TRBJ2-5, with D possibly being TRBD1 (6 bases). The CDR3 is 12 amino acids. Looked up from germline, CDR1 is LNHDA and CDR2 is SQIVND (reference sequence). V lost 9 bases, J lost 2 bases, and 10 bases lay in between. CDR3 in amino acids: CASQGLQETQYF. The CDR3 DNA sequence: TGTGCCAGCCAGGGGTTACAAGAGACCCAGTACTTC. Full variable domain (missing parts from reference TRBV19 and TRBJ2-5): DGGITQSPKYLFRKEGQNVTLSCEQNLNHDAMYWYRQDPGQGLRLIYYSQIVNDFQKGDIAEGYSVSREKKESFPLTVTSAQKNPTAFYLCASQGLQETQYFGPGTRLLVL.

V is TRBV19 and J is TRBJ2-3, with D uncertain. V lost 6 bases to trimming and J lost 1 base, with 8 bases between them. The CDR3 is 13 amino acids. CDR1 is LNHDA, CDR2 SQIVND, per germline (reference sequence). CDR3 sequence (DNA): TGTGCCAGTAGCTTCGAGGGCACAGATACGCAGTATTTT. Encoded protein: CASSFEGTDTQYF.

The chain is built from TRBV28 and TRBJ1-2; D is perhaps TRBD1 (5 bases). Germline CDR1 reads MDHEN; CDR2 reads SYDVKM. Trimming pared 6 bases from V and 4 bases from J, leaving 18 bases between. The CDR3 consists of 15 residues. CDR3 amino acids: CASSPDDRTLYGYTF. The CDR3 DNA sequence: TGTGCCAGCAGCCCAGATGACAGAACCCTCTATGGCTACACCTTC.

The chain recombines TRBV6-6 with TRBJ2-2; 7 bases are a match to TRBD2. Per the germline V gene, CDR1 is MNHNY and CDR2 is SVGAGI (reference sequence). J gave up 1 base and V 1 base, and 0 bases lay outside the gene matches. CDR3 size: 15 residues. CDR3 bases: TGTGCCAGCAGTTACTGGGGGGGGAACACCGGGGAGCTGTTTTTT. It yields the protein CASSYWGGNTGELFF.

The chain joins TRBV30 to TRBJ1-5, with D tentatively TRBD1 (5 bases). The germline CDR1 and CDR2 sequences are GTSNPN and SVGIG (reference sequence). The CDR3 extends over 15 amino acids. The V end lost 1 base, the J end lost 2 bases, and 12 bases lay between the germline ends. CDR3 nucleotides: TGTGCCTGGAGTGAGGGGTTATTGGGCAATCAGCCCCAGCATTTT. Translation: CAWSEGLLGNQPQHF.

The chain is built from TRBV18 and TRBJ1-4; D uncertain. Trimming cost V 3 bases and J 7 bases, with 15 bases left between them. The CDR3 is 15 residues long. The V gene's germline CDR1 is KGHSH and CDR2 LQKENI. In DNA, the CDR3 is TGTGCCAGCTCACCGCTAGGCGGAGGAGGTGAAAAACTGTTTTTT. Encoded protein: CASSPLGGGGEKLFF. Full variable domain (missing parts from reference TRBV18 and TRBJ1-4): NAGVMQNPRHLVRRRGQEARLRCSPMKGHSHVYWYRQLPEEGLKFMVYLQKENIIDESGMPKERFSAEFPKEGPSILRIQQVVRGDSAAYFCASSPLGGGGEKLFFGSGTQLSVL.

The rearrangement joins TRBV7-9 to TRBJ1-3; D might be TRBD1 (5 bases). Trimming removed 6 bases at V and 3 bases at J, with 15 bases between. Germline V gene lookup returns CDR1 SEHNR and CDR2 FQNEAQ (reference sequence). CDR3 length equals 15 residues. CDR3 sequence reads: CASRLGGLDGNTIYF. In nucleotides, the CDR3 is TGTGCCAGCAGATTGGGGGGGTTGGATGGAAACACCATATATTTT.

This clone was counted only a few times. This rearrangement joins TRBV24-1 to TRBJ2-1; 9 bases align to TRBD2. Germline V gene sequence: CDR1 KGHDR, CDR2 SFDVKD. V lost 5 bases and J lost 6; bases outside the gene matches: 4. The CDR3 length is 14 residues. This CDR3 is CATSGSGGVNEQFF. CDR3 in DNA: TGTGCCACCAGTGGTAGCGGGGGAGTCAATGAGCAGTTCTTC.

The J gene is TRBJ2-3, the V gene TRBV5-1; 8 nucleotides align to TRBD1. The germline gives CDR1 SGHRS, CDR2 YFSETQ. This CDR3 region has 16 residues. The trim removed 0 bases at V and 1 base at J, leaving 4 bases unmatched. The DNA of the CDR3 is TGCGCCAGCAGCTTGGGGCTGACAGGGGGCACAGATACGCAGTATTTT. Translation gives CASSLGLTGGTDTQYF.

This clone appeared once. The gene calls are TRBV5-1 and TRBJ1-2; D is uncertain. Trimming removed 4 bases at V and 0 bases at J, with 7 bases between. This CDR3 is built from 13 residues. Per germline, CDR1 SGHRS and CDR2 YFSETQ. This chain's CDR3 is CASSKQSNYGYTF. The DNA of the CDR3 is TGCGCCAGCAGCAAACAGTCTAACTATGGCTACACCTTC.

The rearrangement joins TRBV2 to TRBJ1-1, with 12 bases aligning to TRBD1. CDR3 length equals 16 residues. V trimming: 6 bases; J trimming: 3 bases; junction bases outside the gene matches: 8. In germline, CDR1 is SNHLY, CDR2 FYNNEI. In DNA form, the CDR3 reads TGTGCCAGCAGGTCCGGGACAGGGGGCCCTTACACTGAAGCTTTCTTT. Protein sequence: CASRSGTGGPYTEAFF.

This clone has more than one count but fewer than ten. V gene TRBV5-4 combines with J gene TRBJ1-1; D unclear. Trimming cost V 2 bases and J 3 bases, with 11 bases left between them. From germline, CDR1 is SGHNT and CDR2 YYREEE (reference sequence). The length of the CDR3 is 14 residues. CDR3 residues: CASSFPGGDTEAFF. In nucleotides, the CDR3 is TGTGCCAGCAGCTTTCCGGGCGGGGACACTGAAGCTTTCTTT.

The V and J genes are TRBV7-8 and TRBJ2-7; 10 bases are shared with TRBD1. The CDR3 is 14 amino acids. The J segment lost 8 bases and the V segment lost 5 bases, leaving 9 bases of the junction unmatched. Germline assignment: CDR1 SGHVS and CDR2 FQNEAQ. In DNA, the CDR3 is TGTGCCAGCAGCCCAAGACAGGGGGCACGGAAGCAGTACTTC. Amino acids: CASSPRQGARKQYF.

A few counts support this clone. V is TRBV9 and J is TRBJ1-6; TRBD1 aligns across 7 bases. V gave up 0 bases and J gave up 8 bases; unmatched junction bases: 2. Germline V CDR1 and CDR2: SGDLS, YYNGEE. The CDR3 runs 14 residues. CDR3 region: CASSVGQGYSPLHF. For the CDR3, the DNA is TGTGCCAGCAGCGTAGGACAGGGTTATTCACCCCTCCACTTT. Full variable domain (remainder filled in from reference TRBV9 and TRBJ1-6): DSGVTQTPKHLITATGQRVTLRCSPRSGDLSVYWYQQSLDQGLQFLIQYYNGEERAKGNILERFSAQQFPDLHSELNLSSLELGDSALYFCASSVGQGYSPLHFGNGTRLTVT.

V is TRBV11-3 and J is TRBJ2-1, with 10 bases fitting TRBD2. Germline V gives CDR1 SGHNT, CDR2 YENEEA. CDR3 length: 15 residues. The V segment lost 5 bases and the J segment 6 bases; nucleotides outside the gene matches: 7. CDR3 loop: CASSQRTSGINEQFF. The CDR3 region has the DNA TGTGCCAGCAGCCAAAGGACTAGCGGCATCAATGAGCAGTTCTTC.

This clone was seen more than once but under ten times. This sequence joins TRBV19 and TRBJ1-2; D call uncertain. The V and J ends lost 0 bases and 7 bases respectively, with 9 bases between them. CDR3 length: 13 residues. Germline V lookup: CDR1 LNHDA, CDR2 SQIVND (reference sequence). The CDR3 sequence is CASSIDPTSGYTF. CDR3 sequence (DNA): TGTGCCAGTAGTATAGATCCTACCTCTGGCTACACCTTC.

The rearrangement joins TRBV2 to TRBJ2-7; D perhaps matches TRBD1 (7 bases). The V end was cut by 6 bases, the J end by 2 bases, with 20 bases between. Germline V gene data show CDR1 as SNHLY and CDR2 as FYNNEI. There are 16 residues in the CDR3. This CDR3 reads CASRGTAGGPTYEQYF. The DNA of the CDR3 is TGTGCCAGCAGGGGGACAGCAGGAGGGCCCACCTACGAGCAGTACTTC.

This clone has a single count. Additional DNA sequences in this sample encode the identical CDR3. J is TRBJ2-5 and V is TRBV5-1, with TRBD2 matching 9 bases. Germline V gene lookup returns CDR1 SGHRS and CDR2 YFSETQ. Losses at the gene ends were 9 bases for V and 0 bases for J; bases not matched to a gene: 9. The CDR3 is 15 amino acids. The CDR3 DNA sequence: TGCGCCACCCAACGGGCGGGGGGGGACCAAGAGACCCAGTACTTC. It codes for CATQRAGGDQETQYF.

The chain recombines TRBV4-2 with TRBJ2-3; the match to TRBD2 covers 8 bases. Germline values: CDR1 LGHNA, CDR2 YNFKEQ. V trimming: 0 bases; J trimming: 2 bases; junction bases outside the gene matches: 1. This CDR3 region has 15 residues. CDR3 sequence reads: CASSQERGDTDTQYF. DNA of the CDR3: TGTGCCAGCAGCCAAGAGCGGGGGGACACAGATACGCAGTATTTT.

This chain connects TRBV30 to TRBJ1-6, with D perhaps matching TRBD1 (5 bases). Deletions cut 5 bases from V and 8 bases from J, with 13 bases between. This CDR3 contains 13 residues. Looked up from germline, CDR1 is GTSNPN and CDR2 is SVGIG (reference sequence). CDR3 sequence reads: CAWESGGHSPLHF. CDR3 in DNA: TGTGCCTGGGAATCCGGGGGTCATTCACCCCTCCACTTT.

The CDR3 DNA sequence: TGTGCCAGCAGTTTAGGGACAGACTATGGCTACACCTTC. Translation gives CASSLGTDYGYTF. The chain carries TRBV28 and TRBJ1-2; 7 nucleotides line up with TRBD1. Trimming cost V 2 bases and J 3 bases; bases outside gene matches: 0. Germline V gene lookup returns CDR1 MDHEN and CDR2 SYDVKM. The CDR3 loop spans 13 amino acids.

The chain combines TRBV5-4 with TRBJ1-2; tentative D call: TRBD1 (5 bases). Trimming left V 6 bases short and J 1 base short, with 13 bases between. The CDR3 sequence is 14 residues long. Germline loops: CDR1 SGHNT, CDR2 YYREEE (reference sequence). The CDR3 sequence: CASTPRDGNYGYTF. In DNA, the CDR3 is TGTGCCAGCACCCCGCGGGACGGTAACTATGGCTACACCTTC.

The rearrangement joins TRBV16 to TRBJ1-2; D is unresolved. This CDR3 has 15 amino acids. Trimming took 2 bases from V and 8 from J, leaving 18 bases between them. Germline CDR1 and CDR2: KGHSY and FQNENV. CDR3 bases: TGTGCCAGCAGCCAACCCTGGCCAATACGCGGGGGCTACACCTTC. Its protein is CASSQPWPIRGGYTF.